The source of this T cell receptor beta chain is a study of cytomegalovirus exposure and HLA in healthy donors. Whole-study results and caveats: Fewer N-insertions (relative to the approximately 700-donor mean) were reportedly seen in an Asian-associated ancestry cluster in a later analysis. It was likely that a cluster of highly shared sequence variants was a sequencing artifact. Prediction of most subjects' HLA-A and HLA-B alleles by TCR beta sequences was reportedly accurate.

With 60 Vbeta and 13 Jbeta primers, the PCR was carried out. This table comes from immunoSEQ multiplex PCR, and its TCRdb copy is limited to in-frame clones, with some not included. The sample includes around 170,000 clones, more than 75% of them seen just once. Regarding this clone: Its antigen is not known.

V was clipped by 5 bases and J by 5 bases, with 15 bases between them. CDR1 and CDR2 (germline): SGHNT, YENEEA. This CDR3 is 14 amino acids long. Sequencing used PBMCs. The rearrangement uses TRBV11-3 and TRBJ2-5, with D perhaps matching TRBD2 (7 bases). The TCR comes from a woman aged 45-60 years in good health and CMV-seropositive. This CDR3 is CASSPGGAVETQYF. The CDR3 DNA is TGTGCCAGCAGCCCTGGGGGGGCTGTCGAGACCCAGTACTTC. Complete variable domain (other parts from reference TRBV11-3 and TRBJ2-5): EAGVVQSPRYKIIEKKQPVAFWCNPISGHNTLYWYLQNLGQGPELLIRYENEEAVDDSQLPKDRFSAERLKGVDSTLKIQPAELGDSAVYLCASSPGGAVETQYFGPGTRLLVL.